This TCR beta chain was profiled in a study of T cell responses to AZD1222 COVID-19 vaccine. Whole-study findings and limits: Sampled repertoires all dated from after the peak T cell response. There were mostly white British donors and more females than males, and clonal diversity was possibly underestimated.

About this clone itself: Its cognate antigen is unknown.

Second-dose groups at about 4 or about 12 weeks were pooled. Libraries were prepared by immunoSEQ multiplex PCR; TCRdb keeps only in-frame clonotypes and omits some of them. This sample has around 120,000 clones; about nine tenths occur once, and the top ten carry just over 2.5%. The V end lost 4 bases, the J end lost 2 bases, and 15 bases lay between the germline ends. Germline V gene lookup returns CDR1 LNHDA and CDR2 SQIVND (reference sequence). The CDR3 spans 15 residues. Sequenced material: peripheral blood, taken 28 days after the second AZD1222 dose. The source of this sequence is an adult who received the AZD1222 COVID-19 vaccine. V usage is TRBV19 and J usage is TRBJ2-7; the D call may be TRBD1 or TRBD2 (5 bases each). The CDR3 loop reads CASSTSGDGPYEQYF. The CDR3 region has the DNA TGTGCCAGTAGTACATCCGGGGACGGACCCTACGAGCAGTACTTC.